This entry is about one T cell receptor (beta chain). Its antigen remains unknown. These data belong to a study of cytomegalovirus exposure and HLA in healthy donors. There were likely unrecorded immune exposures, though donors were nominally healthy when sampled. Amplification used 60 Vbeta primers and 13 Jbeta primers. The protocol was immunoSEQ multiplex PCR, while the TCRdb copy is restricted to in-frame clones and leaves out a portion. The sample has about 140,000 clones. General study results and limits: 164 TCR beta chains were listed as cytomegalovirus-associated. HLA alleles were associated with 15,000 to 20,000 TCR beta sequences in a later analysis at 0.05 false discovery rate.

The clonotype was recovered from a male donor in good health and CMV-seronegative. The sequenced sample consisted of PBMCs.

DNA for the CDR3: TGCGCCAGCAGCGCAACAGGGTACGAGCAGTACTTC. Its translation: CASSATGYEQYF. J is TRBJ2-7 and V is TRBV5-1; D may be TRBD1 (6 bases). The CDR3 is 12 residues long. Germline V gene sequence: CDR1 SGHRS, CDR2 YFSETQ. Trimming stripped 4 bases from V and 4 bases from J, with 9 bases between.